This is a list of T cell receptor beta chains from one sample in a study of blood T cell repertoires in COVID-19. Repertoires were generated with immunoSEQ multiplex PCR, while TCRdb's copy carries only in-frame clones and drops some. The table includes about 120,000 clones, 85% to 90% detected once. The specimen sequenced was peripheral blood. These receptors came from a woman aged 50 to 60 with active or convalescent COVID-19. The CDR3 runs from the conserved cysteine through the conserved F or W. The order of the fields is D gene, clone size, V gene, J gene, CDR3 DNA, CDR3 protein. The D gene is left open where the match is weak. Part of the rows lack a size; the others show once, few, many or a class for expanded clones.

D gene: TRBD2
clone size: few
V gene: TRBV19
J gene: TRBJ2-7
CDR3 DNA: TGTGCCAGTAGTAACCCGACAGGGAGCTGGATAGCGGGAGGAACCTACGAGCAGTACTTC
CDR3 protein: CASSNPTGSWIAGGTYEQYF

D gene: TRBD1
clone size: -
V gene: TRBV9
J gene: TRBJ1-1
CDR3 DNA: TGTGCCAGCAGCGCCCAGGGGGCGAGCACTGAAGCTTTCTTT
CDR3 protein: CASSAQGASTEAFF

D gene: -
clone size: -
V gene: TRBV28
J gene: TRBJ1-2
CDR3 DNA: TGTGCCAGCAGTCCGTCAGGGTACTATGGCTACACCTTC
CDR3 protein: CASSPSGYYGYTF

D gene: TRBD1
clone size: -
V gene: TRBV9
J gene: TRBJ2-5
CDR3 DNA: TGTGCCAGCAGCGTAGACGGGACAGGGGAAGAGACCCAGTACTTC
CDR3 protein: CASSVDGTGEETQYF

D gene: -
clone size: -
V gene: TRBV28
J gene: TRBJ1-6
CDR3 DNA: TGTGCCAGCAGTTCAAGGACTGAGTATAATTCACCCCTCCACTTT
CDR3 protein: CASSSRTEYNSPLHF

D gene: -
clone size: -
V gene: TRBV11-1
J gene: TRBJ2-7
CDR3 DNA: TGTGCCAGCAGCTTAGCCCCTTTGGTCATCGGGTACGAGCAGTACTTC
CDR3 protein: CASSLAPLVIGYEQYF

D gene: -
clone size: once
V gene: TRBV3-1/TRBV3-2
J gene: TRBJ1-1
CDR3 DNA: TGTGCCAGCAGCCAAGGGAGGAACACTGAAGCTTTCTTT
CDR3 protein: CASSQGRNTEAFF

D gene: -
clone size: once
V gene: TRBV5-1
J gene: TRBJ2-1
CDR3 DNA: TGCGCCAGCAGCTTAACAACAGGGAGCTCCTACAATGAGCAGTTCTTC
CDR3 protein: CASSLTTGSSYNEQFF

D gene: -
clone size: once
V gene: TRBV3-1/TRBV3-2
J gene: TRBJ1-1
CDR3 DNA: TGTGCCAGCAGCCAAGTCCAGGGTAGGGGTGAAGCTTTCTTT
CDR3 protein: CASSQVQGRGEAFF

D gene: -
clone size: -
V gene: TRBV12-3/TRBV12-4
J gene: TRBJ1-3
CDR3 DNA: TGTGCCAGCACCGAAGAGAAGGAGGACACCATATATTTT
CDR3 protein: CASTEEKEDTIYF

D gene: TRBD1
clone size: -
V gene: TRBV7-9
J gene: TRBJ1-1
CDR3 DNA: TGTGCCAGCAGCTTAGTAGGTTTTAGGGACAGGGGTAAGAACACTGAAGCTTTCTTT
CDR3 protein: CASSLVGFRDRGKNTEAFF

D gene: -
clone size: -
V gene: TRBV6-2/TRBV6-3
J gene: TRBJ1-1
CDR3 DNA: TGTGCCAGCAGTTATAGGACCGAGGGCACTGAAGCTTTCTTT
CDR3 protein: CASSYRTEGTEAFF

D gene: -
clone size: once
V gene: TRBV15
J gene: TRBJ1-1
CDR3 DNA: TGTGCCACCAGCAGCCCCCGGAAGGGGGTTGACACTGAAGCTTTCTTT
CDR3 protein: CATSSPRKGVDTEAFF

D gene: -
clone size: -
V gene: TRBV29-1
J gene: TRBJ2-1
CDR3 DNA: TGCAGCGTTGTGGGAGTCTCCTACAATGAGCAGTTCTTC
CDR3 protein: CSVVGVSYNEQFF

D gene: -
clone size: -
V gene: TRBV18
J gene: TRBJ2-1
CDR3 DNA: TGTGCCAGCTCACCACCGGGGCGGCGCTCCTACAATGAGCAGTTCTTC
CDR3 protein: CASSPPGRRSYNEQFF

D gene: TRBD2
clone size: -
V gene: TRBV2
J gene: TRBJ2-1
CDR3 DNA: TGTGCCAGCAGTGAACTACTAGCGGGGTTAGAGCAGTTCTTC
CDR3 protein: CASSELLAGLEQFF

D gene: -
clone size: -
V gene: TRBV15
J gene: TRBJ2-3
CDR3 DNA: TGTGCCACCAGCAGAGATCCCGGGGGGCGGGCAGATACGCAGTATTTT
CDR3 protein: CATSRDPGGRADTQYF

D gene: -
clone size: -
V gene: TRBV2
J gene: TRBJ2-1
CDR3 DNA: TGTGCCAGCAGCGGTTCGAATGAGCAGTTCTTC
CDR3 protein: CASSGSNEQFF

D gene: TRBD1
clone size: -
V gene: TRBV28
J gene: TRBJ1-4
CDR3 DNA: TGTGCCAGCAGACCTACAGGGGGTTTTGGGGAAAAACTGTTTTTT
CDR3 protein: CASRPTGGFGEKLFF

D gene: -
clone size: -
V gene: TRBV6-2/TRBV6-3
J gene: TRBJ2-3
CDR3 DNA: TGTGCCAGCAGTTACTCGCCCGCGGAACTCACAGATACGCAGTATTTT
CDR3 protein: CASSYSPAELTDTQYF

D gene: -
clone size: -
V gene: TRBV2
J gene: TRBJ2-1
CDR3 DNA: TGTGCCAGCAGTGAACCGCCTCAGGAGCAGTTCTTC
CDR3 protein: CASSEPPQEQFF

D gene: -
clone size: -
V gene: TRBV5-1
J gene: TRBJ2-3
CDR3 DNA: TGCGCCAGCAGCGTCGAGGTCTCAGATACGCAGTATTTT
CDR3 protein: CASSVEVSDTQYF